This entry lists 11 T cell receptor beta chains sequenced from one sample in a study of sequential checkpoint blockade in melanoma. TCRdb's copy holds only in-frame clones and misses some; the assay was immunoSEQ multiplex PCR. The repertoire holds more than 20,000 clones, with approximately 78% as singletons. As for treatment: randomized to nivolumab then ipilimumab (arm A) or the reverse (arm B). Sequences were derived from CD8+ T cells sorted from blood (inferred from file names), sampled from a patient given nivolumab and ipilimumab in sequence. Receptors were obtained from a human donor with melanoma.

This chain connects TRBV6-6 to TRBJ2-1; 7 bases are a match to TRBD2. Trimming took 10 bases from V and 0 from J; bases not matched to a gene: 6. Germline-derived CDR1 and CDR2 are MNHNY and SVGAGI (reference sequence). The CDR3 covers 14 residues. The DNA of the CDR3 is TGTGCCACCCGCCGGGGGGACTCCTACAATGAGCAGTTCTTC. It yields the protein CATRRGDSYNEQFF.

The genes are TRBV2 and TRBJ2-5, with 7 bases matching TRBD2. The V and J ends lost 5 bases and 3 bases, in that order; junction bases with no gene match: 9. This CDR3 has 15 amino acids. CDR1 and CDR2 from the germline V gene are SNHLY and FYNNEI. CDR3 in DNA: TGTGCCAGCAGTCGGAACGGGAGGTTGGAAGAGACCCAGTACTTC. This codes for CASSRNGRLEETQYF.

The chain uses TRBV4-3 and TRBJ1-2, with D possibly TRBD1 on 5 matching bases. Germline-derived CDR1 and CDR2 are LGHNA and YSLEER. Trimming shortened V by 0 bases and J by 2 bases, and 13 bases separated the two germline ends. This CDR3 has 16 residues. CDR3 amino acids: CASSQDRGRVNYGYTF. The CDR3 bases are TGCGCCAGCAGCCAAGACCGTGGCAGGGTGAACTATGGCTACACCTTC.

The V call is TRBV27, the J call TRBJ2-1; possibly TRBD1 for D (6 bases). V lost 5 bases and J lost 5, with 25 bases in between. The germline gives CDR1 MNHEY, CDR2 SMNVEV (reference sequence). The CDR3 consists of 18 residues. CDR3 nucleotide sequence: TGTGCCAGCAGTAAGGGGGAAAACGCAGGAGCCTTTAACAATGAGCAGTTCTTC. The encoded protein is CASSKGENAGAFNNEQFF.

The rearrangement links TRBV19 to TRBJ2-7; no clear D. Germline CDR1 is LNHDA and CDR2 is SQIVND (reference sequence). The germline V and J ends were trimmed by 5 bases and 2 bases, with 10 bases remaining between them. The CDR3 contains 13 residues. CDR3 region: CASSVTATYEQYF. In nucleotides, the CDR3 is TGTGCCAGTAGTGTAACTGCAACCTACGAGCAGTACTTC.

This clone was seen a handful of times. In DNA, the CDR3 is TGCGCCAGCAGCTTGAGCCTAGCGGGAAACAATGAGCAGTTCTTC. This gives the protein CASSLSLAGNNEQFF. The chain carries TRBV5-1 and TRBJ2-1; 9 bases are shared with TRBD2. This CDR3 has 15 amino acids. Germline V gene lookup returns CDR1 SGHRS and CDR2 YFSETQ. V was clipped by 1 base and J by 5 bases; unmatched bases: 4.

For the CDR3, the DNA is TGTGCCTGGAACAGCGGGAGTAGGGATGAGCAGTTCTTC. Translation: CAWNSGSRDEQFF. This chain connects TRBV30 to TRBJ2-1, with 8 positions matching TRBD2. The V segment lost 4 bases and the J segment 8 bases; nucleotides outside the gene matches: 7. Germline V gene lookup returns CDR1 GTSNPN and CDR2 SVGIG (reference sequence). CDR3 length: 13 residues.

The CDR3 coding sequence is TGTGCCACAACCGGGACACCGGACGGCAATCAGCCCCAGCATTTT. This gives the protein CATTGTPDGNQPQHF. The chain has TRBV19 and TRBJ1-5; D possibly corresponds to TRBD1 (6 bases). The germline V gene has CDR1 LNHDA and CDR2 SQIVND (reference sequence). This CDR3 is built from 15 residues. V lost 10 bases and J lost 2, with 18 bases in between.

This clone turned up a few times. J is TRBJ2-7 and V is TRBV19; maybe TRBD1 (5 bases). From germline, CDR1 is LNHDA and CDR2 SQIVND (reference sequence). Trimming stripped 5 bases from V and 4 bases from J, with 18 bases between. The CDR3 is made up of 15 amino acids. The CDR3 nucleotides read TGTGCCAGTAGTCCCCGATGGCAGGGAAGGTACGAGCAGTACTTC. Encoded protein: CASSPRWQGRYEQYF.

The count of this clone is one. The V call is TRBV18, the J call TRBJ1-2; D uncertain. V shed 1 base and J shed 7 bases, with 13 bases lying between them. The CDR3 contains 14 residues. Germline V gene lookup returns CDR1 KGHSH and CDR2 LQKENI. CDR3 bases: TGTGCCAGCTCACCACAGGCAGCGATGGCTGGCTACACCTTC. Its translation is CASSPQAAMAGYTF.

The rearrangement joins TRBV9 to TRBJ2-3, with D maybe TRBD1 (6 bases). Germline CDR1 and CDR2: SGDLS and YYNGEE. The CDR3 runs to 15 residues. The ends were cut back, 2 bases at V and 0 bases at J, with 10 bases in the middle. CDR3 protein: CASSVRQESTDTQYF. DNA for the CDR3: TGTGCCAGCAGCGTTCGACAGGAGAGCACAGATACGCAGTATTTT.